This T cell receptor (beta chain) is from a study of T-cell reconstitution after alpha-beta-depleted transplantation in children. As it was prepared, the TCRbeta library received unique molecular identifiers. TCRdb processed the PCR reads anew with MiXCR; each CDR3 protein has one entry. The table includes 700,000 to 950,000 distinct CDR3 sequences, less than 20% detected once. There are a few counts of this clonotype. Germline V gives CDR1 SGHRS, CDR2 YFSETQ. Trimming at V came to 3 bases and at J to 5 bases, leaving 7 bases not matched to a gene. CDR3 length equals 15 residues. This TCR was sampled from a male patient under 18 who had a stem cell transplant for acute lymphoblastic leukemia, so the T cells may come from the graft donor. V usage is TRBV5-1 and J usage is TRBJ2-5; TRBD1 matches at 10 bases. Material: PBMCs, mostly from graft donor cells, obtained 360 days after TCRalphabeta/CD19-depleted stem cell transplant. The CDR3 spells CASSSGTGVRETQYF. CDR3 nucleotide sequence: TGCGCCAGCAGCTCCGGGACAGGGGTACGGGAGACCCAGTACTTC. Drawing the rest from reference TRBV5-1 and TRBJ2-5, the complete variable domain is KAGVTQTPRYLIKTRGQQVTLSCSPISGHRSVSWYQQTPGQGLQFLFEYFSETQRNKGNFPGRFSGRQFSNSRSEMNVSTLELGDSALYLCASSSGTGVRETQYFGPGTRLLVL.